The present T cell receptor (beta chain) was sequenced within a study of blood T cell repertoires in COVID-19. Germline loops: CDR1 ENHRY, CDR2 SYGVKD. The ends were cut back, 2 bases at V and 2 bases at J, with 7 bases in the middle. This CDR3 is built from 15 residues. Sequencing used immunoSEQ multiplex PCR; TCRdb keeps in-frame clones, though not all of them. The sample has about 60,000 clones; about 80% are singletons. This TCR was sampled from a man aged 55-75 years with acute or convalescent COVID-19. The sample consisted of peripheral blood. The chain couples TRBV10-3 to TRBJ1-6; the D is unclear. This chain's CDR3 is CAISETGTYNSPLHF. The CDR3 DNA reads as TGTGCCATCAGTGAGACGGGGACCTATAATTCACCCCTCCACTTT.